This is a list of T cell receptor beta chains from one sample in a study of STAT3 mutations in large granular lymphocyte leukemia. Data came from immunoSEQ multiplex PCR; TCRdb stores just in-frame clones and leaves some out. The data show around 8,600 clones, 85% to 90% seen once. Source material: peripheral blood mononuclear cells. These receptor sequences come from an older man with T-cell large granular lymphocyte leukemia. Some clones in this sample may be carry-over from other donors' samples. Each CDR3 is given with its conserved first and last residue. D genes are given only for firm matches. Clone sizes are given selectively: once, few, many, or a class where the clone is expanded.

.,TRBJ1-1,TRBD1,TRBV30,TGTGCCTGGAGTGTAGGTACAGGGGGGAACACTGAAGCTTTCTTT,CAWSVGTGGNTEAFF
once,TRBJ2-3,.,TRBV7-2,TGTGCCAGCACGGCCCAAAGGTCAGATACGCAGTATTTT,CASTAQRSDTQYF
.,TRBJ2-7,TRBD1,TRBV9,TGTGCCAGCAGCGTAGGAGTAGGGGGCGCCGGGTACGAGCAGTACTTC,CASSVGVGGAGYEQYF
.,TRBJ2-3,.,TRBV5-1,TGCGCCAGCAGCTTGGCTCAGGTCACAGATACGCAGTATTTT,CASSLAQVTDTQYF
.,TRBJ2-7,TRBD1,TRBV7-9,TGTGCCAGCAGCTTAAGAGGACTCAGGGGGCGGTACGAGCAGTACTTC,CASSLRGLRGRYEQYF
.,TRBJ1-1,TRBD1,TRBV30,TGTGCCTGGAGCCCCGACAGGGACACTGAAGCTTTCTTT,CAWSPDRDTEAFF
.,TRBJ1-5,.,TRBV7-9,TGTGCCAGCAGCTCCGGTAACATGAATCAGCCCCAGCATTTT,CASSSGNMNQPQHF
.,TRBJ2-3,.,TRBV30,TGTGCCTGGACTCAGTTCACGGGAGATACGCAGTATTTT,CAWTQFTGDTQYF
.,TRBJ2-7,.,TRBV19,TGTGCCAGTAGGGCTATCTACGAGCAGTACTTC,CASRAIYEQYF
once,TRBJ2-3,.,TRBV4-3,TGCGCCAGCAGCCAAGCCGAGAACACAGATACGCAGTATTTT,CASSQAENTDTQYF
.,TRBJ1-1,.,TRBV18,TGTGCCAGCTCACCACTGAACACTGAAGCTTTCTTT,CASSPLNTEAFF
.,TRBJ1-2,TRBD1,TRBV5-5,TGTGCCAGCAGCACCCTAGACAGGGGGGGCTACACCTTC,CASSTLDRGGYTF
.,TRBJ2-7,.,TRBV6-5,TGTGCCAGCGGTACAGCCTACGAGCAGTACTTC,CASGTAYEQYF
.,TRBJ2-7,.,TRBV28,TGTGCCAGCGGAAGCGACGGGACGGGAGTCCGCGAGCAGTACTTC,CASGSDGTGVREQYF
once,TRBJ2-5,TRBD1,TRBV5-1,TGCGCCAGCAGCTTGGGTGGGACAGGGTCAGAGACCCAGTACTTC,CASSLGGTGSETQYF
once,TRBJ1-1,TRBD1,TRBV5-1,TGCGCCAGCAGCTTGGGGGGCCCGGGACAGGGTGCTTTCTTT,CASSLGGPGQGAFF
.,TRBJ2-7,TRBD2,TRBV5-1,TGCGCCAGCAGCTTTTCGGGGGGAGCCTACGAGCAGTACTTC,CASSFSGGAYEQYF
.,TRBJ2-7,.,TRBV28,TGTGCCAGCAGAGAACGGCGAGAGCAGTACTTC,CASRERREQYF
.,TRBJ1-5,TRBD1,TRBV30,TGTGCCTGGAGTGGGGACAGGGGAAATCAGCCCCAGCATTTT,CAWSGDRGNQPQHF
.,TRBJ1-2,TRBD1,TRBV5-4,TGTGCCAGCAGCTTGGGACAGGGGCAGGACTATGGCTACACCTTC,CASSLGQGQDYGYTF
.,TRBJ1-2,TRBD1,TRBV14,TGTGCCAGCAGCCAAGTACAGGGGTATGGCTACACCTTC,CASSQVQGYGYTF
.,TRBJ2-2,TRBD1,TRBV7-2,TGTGCCAGCAGCTTACGACAGGGCCACACCGGGGAGCTGTTTTTT,CASSLRQGHTGELFF
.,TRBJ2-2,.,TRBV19,TGTGCCAGTAGTATCACCGAGGCGGGGACCGGGGAGCTGTTTTTT,CASSITEAGTGELFF
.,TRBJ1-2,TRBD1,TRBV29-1,TGCAGCGTTGATTACCGGACAGGGGGCTCGGTTGGTGGCTACACCTTC,CSVDYRTGGSVGGYTF
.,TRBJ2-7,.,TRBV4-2,TGTGCCAGCAGCCAAGAAAGGGGGGAGCAGTACTTC,CASSQERGEQYF
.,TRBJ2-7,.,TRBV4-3,TGCGCCAGCAGCTCCAATCCAGGGGGGGACTCCTACGAGCAGTACTTC,CASSSNPGGDSYEQYF
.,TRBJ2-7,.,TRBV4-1,TGCGCCAGCTCCTACGGGGACTCCTCCTACGAGCAGTACTTC,CASSYGDSSYEQYF
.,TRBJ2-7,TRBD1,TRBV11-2,TGTGCCAGCAGCCCAACCGGGACAGGGGGCGACGAGCAGTACTTC,CASSPTGTGGDEQYF
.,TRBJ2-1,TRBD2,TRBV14,TGTGCCAGCAGTCCCCCTAGCGGGGAATACAATGAGCAGTTCTTC,CASSPPSGEYNEQFF
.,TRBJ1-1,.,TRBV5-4,TGTGCCAGCAGCTTGGTGGGGAAGAACACTGAAGCTTTCTTT,CASSLVGKNTEAFF
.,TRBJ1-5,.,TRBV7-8,TGTGCCAGCAGCACCGCATATCAGGAAAATAGCAATCAGCCCCAGCATTTT,CASSTAYQENSNQPQHF
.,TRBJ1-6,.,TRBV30,TGTGCCTGGAGTCCGCGGGGACGTGGATCACCCCTCCACTTT,CAWSPRGRGSPLHF
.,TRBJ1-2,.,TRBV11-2,TGTGCCAGCAGCTTAGCGGGGGCGGGGGGCTACACCTTC,CASSLAGAGGYTF
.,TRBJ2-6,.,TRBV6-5,TGTGCCAGCAGTTACTCTCGGAGATCTGGGGCCAACGTCCTGACTTTC,CASSYSRRSGANVLTF
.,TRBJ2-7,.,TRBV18,TGTGCCAGCTCACCACCGGACAGTGTTTACGAGCAGTACTTC,CASSPPDSVYEQYF
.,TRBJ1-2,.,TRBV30,TGTGCCTGGAGTGCTACAGTACCCTATGGCTACACCTTC,CAWSATVPYGYTF
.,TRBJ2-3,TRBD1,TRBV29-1,TGCAGCGTAGTGACAGGGGCAGGCACAGATACGCAGTATTTT,CSVVTGAGTDTQYF
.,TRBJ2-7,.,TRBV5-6,TGTGCCAGCAGCTTGCTAGCCTGGGACGGATCCTACGAGCAGTACTTC,CASSLLAWDGSYEQYF
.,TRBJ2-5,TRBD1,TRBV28,TGTGCCACCAAAACAGGGGCCGGACAAGAGACCCAGTACTTC,CATKTGAGQETQYF
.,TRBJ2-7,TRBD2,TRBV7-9,TGTGCCAGCAGCTATAGCGGGGGGTACTCCTACGAGCAGTACTTC,CASSYSGGYSYEQYF